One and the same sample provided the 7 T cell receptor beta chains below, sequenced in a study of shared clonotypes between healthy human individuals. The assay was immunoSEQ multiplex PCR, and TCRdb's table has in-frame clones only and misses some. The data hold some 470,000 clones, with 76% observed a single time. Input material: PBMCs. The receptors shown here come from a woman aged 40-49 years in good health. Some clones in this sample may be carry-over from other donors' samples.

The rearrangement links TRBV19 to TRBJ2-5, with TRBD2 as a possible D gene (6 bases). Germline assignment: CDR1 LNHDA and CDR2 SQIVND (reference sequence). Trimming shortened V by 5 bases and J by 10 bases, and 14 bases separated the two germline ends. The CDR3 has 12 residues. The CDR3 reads CASSPGTEVQYF. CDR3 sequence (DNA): TGTGCCAGTAGTCCCGGGACTGAGGTCCAGTACTTC.

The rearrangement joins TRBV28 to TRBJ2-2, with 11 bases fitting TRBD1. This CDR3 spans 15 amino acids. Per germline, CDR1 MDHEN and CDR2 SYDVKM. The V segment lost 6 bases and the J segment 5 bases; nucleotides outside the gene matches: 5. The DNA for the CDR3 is TGTGCCAGCAGCCCGGACAGGGGGCGGACCGGGGAGCTGTTTTTT. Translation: CASSPDRGRTGELFF.

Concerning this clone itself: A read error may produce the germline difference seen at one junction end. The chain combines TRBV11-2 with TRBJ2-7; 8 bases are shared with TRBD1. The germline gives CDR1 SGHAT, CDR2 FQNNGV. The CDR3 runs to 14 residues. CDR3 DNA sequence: TGTGTCAGCAGCTCGCCCCGACAGGGGCACGAGCAGTACTTC. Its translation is CVSSSPRQGHEQYF.

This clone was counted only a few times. The CDR3 sequence: CASRTQGLGYTF. For the CDR3, the DNA is TGTGCCAGCAGGACTCAGGGGCTTGGCTACACCTTC. The V gene is TRBV28, the J gene TRBJ1-2; D might be TRBD1 (6 bases). V was pared by 6 bases and J by 7 bases, with 12 bases between. The CDR3 is 12 amino acids. The germline gives CDR1 MDHEN, CDR2 SYDVKM.

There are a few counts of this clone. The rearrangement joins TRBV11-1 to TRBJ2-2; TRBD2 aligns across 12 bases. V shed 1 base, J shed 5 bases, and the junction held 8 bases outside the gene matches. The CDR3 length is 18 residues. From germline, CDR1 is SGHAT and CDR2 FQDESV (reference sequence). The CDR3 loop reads CASSLGLAGARRTGELFF. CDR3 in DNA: TGTGCCAGCAGCTTAGGACTAGCGGGAGCGCGTCGAACCGGGGAGCTGTTTTTT.

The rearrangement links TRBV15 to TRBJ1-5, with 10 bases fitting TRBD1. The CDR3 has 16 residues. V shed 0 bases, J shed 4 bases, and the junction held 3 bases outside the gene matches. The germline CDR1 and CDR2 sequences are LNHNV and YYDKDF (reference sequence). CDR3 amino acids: CATSRDADRGNQPQHF. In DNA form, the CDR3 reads TGTGCCACCAGCAGAGATGCGGACAGGGGGAATCAGCCCCAGCATTTT.

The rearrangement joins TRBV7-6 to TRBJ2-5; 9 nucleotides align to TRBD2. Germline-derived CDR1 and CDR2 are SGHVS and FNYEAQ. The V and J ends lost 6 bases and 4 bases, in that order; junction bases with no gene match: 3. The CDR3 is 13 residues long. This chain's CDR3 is CASRLAGRETQYF. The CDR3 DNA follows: TGTGCCAGCAGGCTAGCGGGAAGAGAGACCCAGTACTTC.